A selection of T cell receptor beta chains follows, all from one sample in a study of tumor-infiltrating lymphocytes in primary liver carcinoma. Each CDR3 protein is one row after TCRdb ran MiXCR on the multiplex PCR reads. The sample has 50,000 to 60,000 distinct CDR3 sequences; about 78% are singletons. What was sequenced was liver tumor tissue from sampling region 5. All receptors come from a man in his forties with primary liver carcinoma and hepatitis B virus infection. Each CDR3 is given with its conserved first and last residue. The D gene is left open where the match is weak. Clone sizes are given selectively: once, few, many, or a class where the clone is expanded.

clone size	D gene	V gene	J gene	CDR3 protein	CDR3 DNA
NA	NA	TRBV5-1	TRBJ2-1	CDSSLDGAIYNEQFF	TGCGACAGCAGCTTGGACGGAGCAATTTACAATGAGCAGTTCTTC
NA	TRBD1	TRBV14	TRBJ1-1	CASSQVLGGGVGTEALF	TGTGCAAGCAGCCAAGTATTAGGAGGGGGCGTGGGAACTGAAGCTCTCTTT
NA	NA	TRBV6-2/TRBV6-3	TRBJ2-7	CASSTPTSGGCEQYF	TGTGCCAGCAGCACTCCGACCAGTGGAGGGTGCGAGCAGTACTTC
NA	NA	TRBV6-6	TRBJ1-2	CASSLIGVNGYTF	TGTGCCAGCAGCTTGATAGGGGTGAACGGCTACACCTTC
NA	NA	TRBV6-1	TRBJ1-2	CVRSAPLYGYTF	TGTGTTAGAAGTGCCCCCCTATATGGCTACACCTTC
NA	NA	TRBV12-3/TRBV12-4	TRBJ1-1	CASSFVDSDTEAFF	TGTGCCAGCAGTTTTGTGGATAGCGACACTGAAGCCTTCTTT
NA	NA	TRBV5-4	TRBJ2-3	CAISPNQSTDTQYF	TGTGCCATCAGCCCGAACCAAAGCACAGATACGCAGTATTTT
once	TRBD1	TRBV28	TRBJ2-1	CASSLPGQLEHEQLF	TGTGCCAGCAGTCTCCCGGGACAGTTGGAGCACGAGCAGCTCTTC
NA	NA	TRBV28	TRBJ1-5	CATSKWALENQPQHF	TGTGCCACATCAAAGTGGGCGCTGGAGAATCAGCCCCAGCATTTT
NA	TRBD2	TRBV11-2	TRBJ2-4	CASSLDTSGTKNIQYF	TGTGCCAGCAGCTTAGATACTAGCGGGACCAAAAACATTCAGTACTTC
NA	NA	TRBV11-2	TRBJ2-1	CASSFSRPLDEQFF	TGTGCCAGCAGCTTTAGCAGGCCACTCGACGAGCAGTTCTTC
few	TRBD1	TRBV11-2	TRBJ1-1	CASSLDRTGIDTEAFF	TGTGCCAGCAGCTTAGATCGGACAGGGATTGACACTGAAGCTTTCTTT
medium-sized	NA	TRBV4-1	TRBJ2-6	CASSQVGANVLTF	TGCGCCAGCAGCCAAGTTGGGGCCAACGTCCTGACTTTC
NA	NA	TRBV9	TRBJ2-2	CASRSTIGYTGELFF	TGTGCCAGCAGGTCGACTATCGGGTACACCGGGGAGCTGTTTTTT
NA	TRBD2	TRBV7-8	TRBJ2-4	CAFSLAGENIQCF	TGTGCCTTCAGCTTAGCGGGGGAGAACATTCAGTGTTTC
many	NA	TRBV12-3/TRBV12-4	TRBJ1-3	CASSLTPTIYF	TGTGCCAGCAGTTTAACCCCCACCATATATTTT
NA	TRBD2	TRBV28	TRBJ2-3	CANSSGRTSGIDTQYF	TGCGCCAACAGTTCAGGAAGGACTAGCGGGATCGATACGCAGTATTTT
NA	TRBD1	TRBV9	TRBJ1-1	CASSVTGDSNTEAFF	TGTGCCAGCAGCGTAACAGGGGACTCGAACACTGAAGCTTTCTTT
NA	NA	TRBV28	TRBJ1-1	CTTNIFRGGTEAFF	TGTACCACCAACATCTTCAGGGGAGGAACTGAAGCTTTCTTT
NA	TRBD1	TRBV11-2	TRBJ1-6	CASGLHRGLSPLHF	TGTGCCAGCGGCTTACACAGGGGGCTTTCACCTCTCCACTTC
medium-sized	TRBD2	TRBV29-1	TRBJ2-3	CSAGAGAGTDTQYF	TGCAGCGCCGGGGCGGGAGCCGGCACAGATACGCAGTATTTT
NA	NA	TRBV7-9	TRBJ2-5	CASSLSGGEEAQYF	TGTGCCAGCAGCTTATCCGGGGGAGAAGAGGCCCAGTACTTC
NA	NA	TRBV30	TRBJ2-1	CTWRSRASYNEQFF	TGTACCTGGAGGTCCAGGGCATCATACAACGAGCAGTTCTTC
NA	TRBD1	TRBV7-9	TRBJ2-6	CASSFATGAPGANLLTF	TGTGCTAGCAGCTTTGCGACAGGGGCCCCTGGGGCCAACCTCCTGACTTTC
many	NA	TRBV5-1	TRBJ2-2	CASSAHLGGTNTGELFF	TGCGCCAGCAGCGCCCACTTGGGCGGAACGAACACCGGGGAGCTGTTTTTT
NA	NA	TRBV28	TRBJ2-1	CARILTRGYNEQFF	TGTGCCAGGATTTTAACTAGGGGCTACAATGAGCAGTTCTTC
NA	NA	TRBV27	TRBJ2-1	CASSERAFNEQFF	TGTGCCAGTAGTGAGCGGGCGTTCAATGAGCAGTTCTTC
NA	TRBD1	TRBV20-1	TRBJ2-7	CSARDRQGPDFEQYF	TGCAGTGCTAGAGATCGACAGGGACCCGATTTTGAGCAGTACTTC